This record covers a single T cell receptor beta chain. The data stem from a study of long-term antiretroviral therapy in people with HIV. This was the immunoSEQ v3.0 assay at survey level. Only in-frame clones appear in the TCRdb table, and some are missing; sequencing was by immunoSEQ multiplex PCR. The profile shows under 50,000 clones, roughly 90% of them singletons. Trimming removed 3 bases from V and 2 bases from J; junction bases left unmatched: 3. The germline CDR1 and CDR2 sequences are MDHEN and SYDVKM. The CDR3 is 15 residues long. V gene TRBV28 combines with J gene TRBJ2-3, with TRBD2 matching 9 bases. The input for sequencing was unsorted PBMCs, taken 1.2 years after starting antiretroviral therapy. The TCR comes from a woman in her 50s with HIV. The CDR3 loop reads CASSLRGGPTDTQYF. For the CDR3, the DNA is TGTGCCAGCAGTTTGCGGGGGGGCCCCACAGATACGCAGTATTTT. Full variable domain (outside the CDR3, taken from reference TRBV28 and TRBJ2-3): DVKVTQSSRYLVKRTGEKVFLECVQDMDHENMFWYRQDPGLGLRLIYFSYDVKMKEKGDIPEGYSVSREKKERFSLILESASTNQTSMYLCASSLRGGPTDTQYFGPGTRLTVL.